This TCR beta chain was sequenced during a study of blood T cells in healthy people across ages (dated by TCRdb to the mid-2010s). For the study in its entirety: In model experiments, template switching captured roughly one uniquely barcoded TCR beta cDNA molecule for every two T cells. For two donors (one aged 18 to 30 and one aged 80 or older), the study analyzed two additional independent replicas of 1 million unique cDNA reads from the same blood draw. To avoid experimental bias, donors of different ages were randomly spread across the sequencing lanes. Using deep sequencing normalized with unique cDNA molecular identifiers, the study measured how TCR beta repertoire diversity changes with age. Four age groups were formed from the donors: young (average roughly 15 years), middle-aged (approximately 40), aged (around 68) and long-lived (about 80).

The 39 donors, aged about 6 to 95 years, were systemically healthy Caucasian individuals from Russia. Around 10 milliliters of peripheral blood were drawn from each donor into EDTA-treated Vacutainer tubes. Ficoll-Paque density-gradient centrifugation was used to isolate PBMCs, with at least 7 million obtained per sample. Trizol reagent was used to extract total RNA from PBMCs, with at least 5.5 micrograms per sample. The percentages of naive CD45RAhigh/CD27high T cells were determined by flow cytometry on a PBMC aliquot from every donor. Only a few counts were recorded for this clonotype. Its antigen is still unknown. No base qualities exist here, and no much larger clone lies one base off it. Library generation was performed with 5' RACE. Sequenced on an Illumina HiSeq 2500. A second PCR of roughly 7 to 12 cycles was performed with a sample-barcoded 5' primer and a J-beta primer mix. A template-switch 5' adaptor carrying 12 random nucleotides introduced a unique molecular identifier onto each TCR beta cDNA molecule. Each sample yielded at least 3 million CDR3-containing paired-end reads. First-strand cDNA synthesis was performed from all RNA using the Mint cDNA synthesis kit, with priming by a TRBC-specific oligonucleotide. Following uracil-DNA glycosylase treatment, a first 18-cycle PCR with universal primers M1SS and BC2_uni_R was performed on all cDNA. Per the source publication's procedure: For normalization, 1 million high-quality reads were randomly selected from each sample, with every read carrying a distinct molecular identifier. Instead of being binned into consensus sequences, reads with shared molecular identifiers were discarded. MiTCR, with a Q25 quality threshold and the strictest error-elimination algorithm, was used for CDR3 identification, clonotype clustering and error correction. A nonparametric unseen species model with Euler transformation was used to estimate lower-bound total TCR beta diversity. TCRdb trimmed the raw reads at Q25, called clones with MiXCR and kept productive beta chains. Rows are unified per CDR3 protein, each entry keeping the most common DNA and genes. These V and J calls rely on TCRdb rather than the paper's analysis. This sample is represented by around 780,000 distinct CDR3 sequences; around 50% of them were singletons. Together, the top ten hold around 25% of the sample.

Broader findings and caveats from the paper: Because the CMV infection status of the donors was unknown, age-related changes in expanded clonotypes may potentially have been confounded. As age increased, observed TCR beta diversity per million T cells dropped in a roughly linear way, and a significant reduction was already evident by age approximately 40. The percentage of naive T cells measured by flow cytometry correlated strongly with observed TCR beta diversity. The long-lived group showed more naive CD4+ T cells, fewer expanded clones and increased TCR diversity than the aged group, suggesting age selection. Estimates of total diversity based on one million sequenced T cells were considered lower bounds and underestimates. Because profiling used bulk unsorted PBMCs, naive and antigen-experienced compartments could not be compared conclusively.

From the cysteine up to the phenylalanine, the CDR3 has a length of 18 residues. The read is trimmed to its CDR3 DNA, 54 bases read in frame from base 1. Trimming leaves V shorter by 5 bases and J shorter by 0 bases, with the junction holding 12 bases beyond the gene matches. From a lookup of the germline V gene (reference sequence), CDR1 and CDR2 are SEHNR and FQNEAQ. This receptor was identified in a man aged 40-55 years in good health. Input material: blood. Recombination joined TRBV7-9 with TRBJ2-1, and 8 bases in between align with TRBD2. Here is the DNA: TGTGCCAGCAGCCTACCGGCGAGCGGGAGATTCTCCTACAATGAGCAGTTCTTC. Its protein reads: CASSLPASGRFSYNEQFF.